Listed below are T cell receptor beta chains from one sample, sequenced in a study of shared clonotypes between healthy human individuals. Assay used: immunoSEQ multiplex PCR; TCRdb lists only in-frame clones, some missing. The sample includes approximately 500,000 clones, around 79% of them seen just once. The material sequenced was PBMCs. These receptors were obtained from a woman aged 40 to 50 in good health. Some clones in this sample may be carry-over from other donors' samples. Each CDR3 is given without its conserved first and last residue.

v_gene,CDR3aa
TRBV10-3,AISESKSTGETQY
TRBV4-2,ASSQEGLAGRSYEQY
TRBV2,ASRQESYEQY
TRBV19,ASSLQGHNEKLF
TRBV4-3,ASSQTRDSYSYNEQF
TRBV9,ASSVDYNEQF
TRBV28,ASRPSGREGTDTQY
TRBV7-3,ASSSDRGTEAF
TRBV5-1,ASSFRGFDNEQF
TRBV6-5,ASTRGERDTDTQY
TRBV19,ASSMALGPQH
TRBV18,ASSPNSYEQY
TRBV7-9,ASSGTGTSGIGFAKTQY
TRBV28,ASSLTRREGWDEQF
TRBV30,AWSRGNLRFSYNEQF
TRBV4-3,ASSQDLAGSSGNEQF
TRBV11-3,ASSLVETQGFISYNEQF
TRBV11-2,ASSAIEGRNEQF
TRBV19,ASTWGVDGEQY
TRBV7-3,ASSSDSNTGELF
TRBV7-2,ASSLVKTGELF
TRBV9,ASSPHRGLSYGYT
TRBV30,AWQQGTINIAKNIQY
TRBV6-5,ASRGQPYPYEQY
TRBV18,ASSPPNVAKNIQY
TRBV7-2,ASSSETALANYGYT
TRBV18,ASSPGTNQQETQY
TRBV6-5,ASSYRTGPLRYEQY
TRBV5-1,ASSSGDRDYNEQF
TRBV27,ASSLVRGSAPDQPQH
TRBV10-3,AISEPGTGGNQPQH
TRBV5-8,ASSFFRAGGPGEQF
TRBV5-4,ASSPDRSPNYGYT
TRBV18,ASSRDREEAF
TRBV4-1,ASSQDNRLPSYEQY
TRBV11-2,ASSLAGRPLPTDTQY
TRBV7-9,ASSQNWDSLNTEAF
TRBV13,ASSLSGYEQF
TRBV2,ASRKPGTASYEQY
TRBV7-9,ASSPRGFSGANVLT
TRBV28,ASSLAGGDVGGTDTQY